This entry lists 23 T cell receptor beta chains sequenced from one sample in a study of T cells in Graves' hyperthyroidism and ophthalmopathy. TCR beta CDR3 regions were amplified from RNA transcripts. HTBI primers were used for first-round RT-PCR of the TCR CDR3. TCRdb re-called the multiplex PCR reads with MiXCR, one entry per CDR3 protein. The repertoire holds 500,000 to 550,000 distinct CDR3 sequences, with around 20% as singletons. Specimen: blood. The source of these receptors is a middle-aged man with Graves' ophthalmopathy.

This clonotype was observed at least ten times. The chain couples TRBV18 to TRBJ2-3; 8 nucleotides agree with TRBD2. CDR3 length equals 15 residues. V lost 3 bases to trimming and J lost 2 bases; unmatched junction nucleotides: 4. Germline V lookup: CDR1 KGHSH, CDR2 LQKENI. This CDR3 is CASSPLGGATDTQYF. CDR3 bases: TGTGCCAGCTCACCCCTCGGGGGGGCCACAGATACGCAGTATTTT.

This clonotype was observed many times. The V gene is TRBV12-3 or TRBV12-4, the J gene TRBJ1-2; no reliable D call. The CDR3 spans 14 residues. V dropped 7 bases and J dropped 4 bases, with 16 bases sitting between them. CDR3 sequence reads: CASTTRNIRYGYTF. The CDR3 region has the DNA TGTGCCAGCACCACCAGAAATATTCGCTATGGCTACACCTTC.

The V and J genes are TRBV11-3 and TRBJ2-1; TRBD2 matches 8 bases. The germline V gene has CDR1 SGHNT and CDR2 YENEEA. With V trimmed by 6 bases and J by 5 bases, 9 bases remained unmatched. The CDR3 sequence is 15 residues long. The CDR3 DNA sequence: TGTGCCAGCAGTACTGCGAGCGGGAGTCACAATGAGCAGTTCTTC. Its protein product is CASSTASGSHNEQFF.

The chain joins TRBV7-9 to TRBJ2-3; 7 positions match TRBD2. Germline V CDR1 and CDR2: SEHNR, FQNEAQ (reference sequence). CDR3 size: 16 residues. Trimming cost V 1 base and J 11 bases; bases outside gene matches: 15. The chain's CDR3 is CASSLGGLADGGMQYF. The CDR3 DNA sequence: TGTGCCAGCAGCTTAGGGGGCCTAGCGGACGGAGGGATGCAGTATTTT.

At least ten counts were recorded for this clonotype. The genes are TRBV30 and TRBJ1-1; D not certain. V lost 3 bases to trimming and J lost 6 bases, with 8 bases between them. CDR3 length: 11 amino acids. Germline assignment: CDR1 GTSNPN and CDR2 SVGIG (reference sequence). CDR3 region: CAWRGSPEAFF. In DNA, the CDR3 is TGTGCCTGGAGGGGGTCCCCTGAAGCTTTCTTT.

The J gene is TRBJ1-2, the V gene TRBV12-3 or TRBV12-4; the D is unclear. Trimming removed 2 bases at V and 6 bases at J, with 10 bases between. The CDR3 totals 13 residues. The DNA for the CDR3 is TGTGCCAGCAGTTTATGGGGTTCAGATGGCTACACCTTC. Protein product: CASSLWGSDGYTF.

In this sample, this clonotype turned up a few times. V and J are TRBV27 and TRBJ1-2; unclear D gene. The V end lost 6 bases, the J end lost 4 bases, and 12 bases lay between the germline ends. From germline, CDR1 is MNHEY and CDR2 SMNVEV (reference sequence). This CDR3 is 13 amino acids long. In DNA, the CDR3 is TGTGCCAGCAGCCCTACGCGAGTCTATGGCTACACCTTC. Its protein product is CASSPTRVYGYTF.

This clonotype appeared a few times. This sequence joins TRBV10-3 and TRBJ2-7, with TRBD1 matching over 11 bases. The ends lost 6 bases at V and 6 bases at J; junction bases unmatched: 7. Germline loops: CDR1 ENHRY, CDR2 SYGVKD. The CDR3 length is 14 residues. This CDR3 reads CAIRKGQGASEQYF. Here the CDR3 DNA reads TGTGCCATCAGAAAAGGACAGGGGGCGTCCGAGCAGTACTTC.

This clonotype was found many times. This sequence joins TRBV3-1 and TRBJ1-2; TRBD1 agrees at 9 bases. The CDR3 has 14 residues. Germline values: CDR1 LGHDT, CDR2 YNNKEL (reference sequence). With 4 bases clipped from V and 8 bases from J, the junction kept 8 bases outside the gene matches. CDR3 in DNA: TGTGCCAGCAGCCCCGACCGGGACAGGGAGGGCTACACCTTC. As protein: CASSPDRDREGYTF.

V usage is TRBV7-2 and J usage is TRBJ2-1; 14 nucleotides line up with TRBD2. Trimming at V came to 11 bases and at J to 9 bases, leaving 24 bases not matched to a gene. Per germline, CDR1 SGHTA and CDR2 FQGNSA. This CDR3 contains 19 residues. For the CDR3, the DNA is TGTGCCGAGCTAACTCAGCCCCCTATTGGACTAGCGGGAGGAGGTGAGCAGTTCTTC. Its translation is CAELTQPPIGLAGGGEQFF.

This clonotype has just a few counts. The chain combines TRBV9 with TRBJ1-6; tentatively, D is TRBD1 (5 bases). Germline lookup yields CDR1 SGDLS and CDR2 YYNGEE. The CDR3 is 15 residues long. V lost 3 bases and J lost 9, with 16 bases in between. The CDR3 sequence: CASSASSRGVSPLHF. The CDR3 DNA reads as TGTGCCAGCAGCGCCTCCTCCCGGGGGGTTTCACCCCTCCACTTT.

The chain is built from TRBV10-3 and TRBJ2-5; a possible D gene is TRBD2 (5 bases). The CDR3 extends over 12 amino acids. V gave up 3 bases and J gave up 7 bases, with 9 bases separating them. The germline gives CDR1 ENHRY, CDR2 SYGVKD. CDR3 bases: TGTGCCATCAGTGAAGCGGTGGCGACCCAGTACTTC. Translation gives CAISEAVATQYF.

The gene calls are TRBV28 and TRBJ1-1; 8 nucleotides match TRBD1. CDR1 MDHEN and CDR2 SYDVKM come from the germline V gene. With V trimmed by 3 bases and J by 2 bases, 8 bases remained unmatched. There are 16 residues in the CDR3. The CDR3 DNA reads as TGTGCCAGCAGTTTGCCGGGACAGGCTATCAACACTGAAGCTTTCTTT. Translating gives CASSLPGQAINTEAFF.

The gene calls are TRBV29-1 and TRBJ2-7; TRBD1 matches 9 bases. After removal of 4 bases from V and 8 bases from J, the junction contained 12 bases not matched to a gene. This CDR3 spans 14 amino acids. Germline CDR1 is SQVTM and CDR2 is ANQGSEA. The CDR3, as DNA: TGCAGCGTTGTATGGACAGGGGACAATAAGAAGCAGTACTTC. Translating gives CSVVWTGDNKKQYF.

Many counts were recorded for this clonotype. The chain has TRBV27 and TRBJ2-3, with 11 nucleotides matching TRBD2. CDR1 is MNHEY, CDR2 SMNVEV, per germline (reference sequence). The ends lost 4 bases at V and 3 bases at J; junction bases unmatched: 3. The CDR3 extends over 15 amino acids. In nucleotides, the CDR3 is TGTGCCAGCAGTTCCGGGACTAGCGGAACAGATACGCAGTATTTT. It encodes CASSSGTSGTDTQYF.

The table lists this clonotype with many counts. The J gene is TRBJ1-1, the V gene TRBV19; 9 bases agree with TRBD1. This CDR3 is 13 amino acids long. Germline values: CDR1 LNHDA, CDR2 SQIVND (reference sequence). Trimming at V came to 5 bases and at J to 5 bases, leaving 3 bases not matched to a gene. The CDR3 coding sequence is TGTGCCAGTAGTGAGGACAGGGGAACTGAAGCTTTCTTT. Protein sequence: CASSEDRGTEAFF.

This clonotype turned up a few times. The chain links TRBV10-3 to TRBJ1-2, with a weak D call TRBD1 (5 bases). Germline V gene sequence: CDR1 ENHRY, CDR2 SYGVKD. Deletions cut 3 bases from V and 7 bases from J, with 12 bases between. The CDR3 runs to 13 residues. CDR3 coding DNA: TGTGCCATCAGTGATATTGGGGGGGTTGGCTACACCTTC. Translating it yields CAISDIGGVGYTF.

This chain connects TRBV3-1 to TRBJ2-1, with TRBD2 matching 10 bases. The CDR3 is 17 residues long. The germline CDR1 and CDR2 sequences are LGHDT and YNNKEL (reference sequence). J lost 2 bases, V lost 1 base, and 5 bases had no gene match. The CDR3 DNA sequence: TGTGCCAGCAGCCAAGGGACTAGCGGATTGGCCTACAATGAGCAGTTCTTC. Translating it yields CASSQGTSGLAYNEQFF.

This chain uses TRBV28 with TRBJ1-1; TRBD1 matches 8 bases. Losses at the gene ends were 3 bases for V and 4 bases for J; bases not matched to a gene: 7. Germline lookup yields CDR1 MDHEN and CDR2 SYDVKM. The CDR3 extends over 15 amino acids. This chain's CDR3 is CASSFQTGVGTEAFF. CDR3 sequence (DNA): TGTGCCAGCAGTTTTCAGACAGGGGTCGGCACTGAAGCTTTCTTT. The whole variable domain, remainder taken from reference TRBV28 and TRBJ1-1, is DVKVTQSSRYLVKRTGEKVFLECVQDMDHENMFWYRQDPGLGLRLIYFSYDVKMKEKGDIPEGYSVSREKKERFSLILESASTNQTSMYLCASSFQTGVGTEAFFGQGTRLTVV.

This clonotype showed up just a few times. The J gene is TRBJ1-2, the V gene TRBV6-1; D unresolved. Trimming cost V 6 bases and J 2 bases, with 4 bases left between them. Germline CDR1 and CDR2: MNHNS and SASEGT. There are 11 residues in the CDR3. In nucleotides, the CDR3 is TGTGCCAGCAGGTGGAACTATGGCTACACCTTC. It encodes CASRWNYGYTF.

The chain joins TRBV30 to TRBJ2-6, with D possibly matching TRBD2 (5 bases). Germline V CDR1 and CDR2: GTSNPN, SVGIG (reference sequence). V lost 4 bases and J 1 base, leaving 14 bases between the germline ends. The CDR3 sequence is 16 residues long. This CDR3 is CAWTPTEESGANVLTF. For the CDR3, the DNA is TGTGCCTGGACCCCTACGGAGGAGTCTGGGGCCAACGTCCTGACTTTC. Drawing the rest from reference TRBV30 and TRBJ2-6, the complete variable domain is SQTIHQWPATLVQPVGSPLSLECTVEGTSNPNLYWYRQAAGRGLQLLFYSVGIGQISSEVPQNLSASRPQDRQFILSSKKLLLSDSGFYLCAWTPTEESGANVLTFGAGSRLTVL.

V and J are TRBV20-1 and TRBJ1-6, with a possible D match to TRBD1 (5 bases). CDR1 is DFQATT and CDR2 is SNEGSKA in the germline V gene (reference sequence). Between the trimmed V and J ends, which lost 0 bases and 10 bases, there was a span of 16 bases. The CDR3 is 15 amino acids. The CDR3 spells CSARELGGGDSPLHF. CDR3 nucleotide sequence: TGCAGTGCTAGAGAACTCGGTGGTGGGGACTCACCCCTCCACTTT.

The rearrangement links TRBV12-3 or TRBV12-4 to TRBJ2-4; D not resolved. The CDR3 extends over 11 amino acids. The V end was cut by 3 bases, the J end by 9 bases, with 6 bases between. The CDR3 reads CASSLMVIQYF. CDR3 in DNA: TGTGCCAGCAGTTTGATGGTCATTCAGTACTTC.